Presented here are 13 T cell receptor beta chains from one specimen sequenced in a study of CD8 T cells in ankylosing spondylitis. Each CDR3 protein gets one entry after TCRdb re-called the 5' RACE reads with MiXCR. The sample lists a few hundred thousand distinct CDR3 sequences, 20% to 30% occurring once. The sample consisted of blood, either unsorted or a sorted T cell fraction (not recorded which). Receptor source: a male donor with ankylosing spondylitis or in good health (not recorded which).

This clonotype was seen repeatedly, ten times or more. The chain joins TRBV15 to TRBJ2-2, with TRBD2 as a possible D gene (5 bases). This CDR3 has 13 amino acids. Germline-derived CDR1 and CDR2 are LNHNV and YYDKDF (reference sequence). With 1 base removed from V and 8 bases from J, the gap between germline ends came to 8 bases. The CDR3 sequence is CATSRGLAGELFF. Here the CDR3 DNA reads TGTGCCACCAGCAGAGGGCTAGCAGGGGAGCTGTTTTTT.

This clonotype was recorded a few times. This sequence joins TRBV5-1 and TRBJ2-7, with 11 bases aligning to TRBD2. This CDR3 is built from 15 residues. Germline loops: CDR1 SGHRS, CDR2 YFSETQ. J lost 5 bases, V lost 4 bases, and 8 bases had no gene match. The DNA of the CDR3 is TGCGCCAGCAGCCTACTAGCGGGGGCCATGGACGAGCAGTACTTC. It is translated as CASSLLAGAMDEQYF.

This clonotype was seen many times. The rearrangement links TRBV29-1 to TRBJ2-3; unclear D gene. The germline V and J ends were trimmed by 4 bases and 0 bases, with 11 bases remaining between them. Germline values: CDR1 SQVTM, CDR2 ANQGSEA. This CDR3 comprises 14 residues. The CDR3 bases are TGCAGCGTTGGGCAGTTACTTAGCACAGATACGCAGTATTTT. It encodes CSVGQLLSTDTQYF.

The CDR3 DNA reads as TGTGCCTGGAGTGACAAGATACTCTCCTCTGGAAACACCATATATTTT. Protein sequence: CAWSDKILSSGNTIYF. The chain combines TRBV30 with TRBJ1-3, with D unresolved. The V gene's germline CDR1 is GTSNPN and CDR2 SVGIG (reference sequence). Trimming left V 1 base short and J 0 bases short, with 13 bases between. This CDR3 has 16 amino acids.

This clonotype was observed a few times. The chain employs TRBV18 and TRBJ2-1; perhaps TRBD1 as D (6 bases). The germline V and J ends were trimmed by 4 bases and 4 bases, with 11 bases remaining between them. The CDR3 extends over 14 amino acids. CDR1 is KGHSH, CDR2 LQKENI, per germline. The DNA for the CDR3 is TGTGCCAGCTCACACTACGGACAGTACAATGAGCAGTTCTTC. It specifies CASSHYGQYNEQFF.

V is TRBV9 and J is TRBJ2-5, with a possible D match to TRBD1 (6 bases). V was trimmed by 2 bases and J by 5 bases, leaving 16 bases between them. CDR1 is SGDLS, CDR2 YYNGEE, per germline. CDR3 size: 15 residues. The CDR3 DNA reads TGTGCCAGCAGCGTGTGGGACAAGCATGCCGAGACCCAGTACTTC. Its translation is CASSVWDKHAETQYF.

This clonotype was counted only a few times. The V and J genes are TRBV12-3 or TRBV12-4 and TRBJ2-7; D remains unclear. The CDR3 sequence is 12 residues long. Between the trimmed V and J ends, which lost 6 bases and 3 bases, there was a span of 9 bases. CDR3 DNA: TGTGCCAGCAGCCTCTACCTCTACGAGCAGTACTTC. It translates to CASSLYLYEQYF.

Only one count was recorded for this clonotype. The J gene is TRBJ2-1, the V gene TRBV28; 8 bases are a match to TRBD2. The CDR3 runs to 15 residues. With V trimmed by 6 bases and J by 4 bases, 8 bases remained unmatched. Germline V gene sequence: CDR1 MDHEN, CDR2 SYDVKM. The CDR3 DNA reads TGTGCCAGCAGCCGATCCGGGACTAGGTACAATGAGCAGTTCTTC. Protein sequence: CASSRSGTRYNEQFF.

This clonotype was recorded at least ten times. The chain employs TRBV7-9 and TRBJ1-4; weak D call: TRBD1 (5 bases). This CDR3 comprises 16 residues. The ends were cut back, 5 bases at V and 1 base at J, with 14 bases in the middle. Per the germline V gene, CDR1 is SEHNR and CDR2 is FQNEAQ (reference sequence). As DNA, the CDR3 is TGTGCCAGCAGCGCCGGGGACGGTGGAACTAATGAAAAACTGTTTTTT. This translates into CASSAGDGGTNEKLFF. Complete variable domain (other parts from reference TRBV7-9 and TRBJ1-4): DTGVSQNPRHKITKRGQNVTFRCDPISEHNRLYWYRQTLGQGPEFLTYFQNEAQLEKSRLLSDRFSAERPKGSFSTLEIQRTEQGDSAMYLCASSAGDGGTNEKLFFGSGTQLSVL.

The chain recombines TRBV20-1 with TRBJ2-3; possibly TRBD1 for D (6 bases). The CDR3 covers 15 residues. V was clipped by 2 bases and J by 1 base, with 13 bases between them. The germline V gene has CDR1 DFQATT and CDR2 SNEGSKA (reference sequence). CDR3 sequence: CSARPQGQGTDTQYF. The CDR3 nucleotides read TGCAGTGCTAGACCACAGGGTCAGGGCACAGATACGCAGTATTTT.

V is TRBV7-2 and J is TRBJ2-1; D uncertain. Looked up from germline, CDR1 is SGHTA and CDR2 is FQGNSA. Trimming pared 5 bases from V and 5 bases from J, leaving 10 bases between. CDR3 length equals 13 residues. The CDR3 loop reads CASSANRDNEQFF. The CDR3 region has the DNA TGTGCCAGCAGCGCGAATAGGGACAATGAGCAGTTCTTC.

The rearrangement uses TRBV7-2 and TRBJ2-1, with TRBD1 identical over 7 bases. Germline V lookup: CDR1 SGHTA, CDR2 FQGNSA. The V segment lost 5 bases and the J segment 13 bases; nucleotides outside the gene matches: 8. The CDR3 is made up of 12 amino acids. The CDR3 loop is CASSINRGHQFF. The CDR3 DNA is TGTGCCAGCAGCATTAACAGGGGCCACCAGTTCTTC.

This clonotype has a single count. A much larger clonotype is one base distant, so this may be a read error. The chain uses TRBV7-9 and TRBJ2-2, with a possible D match to TRBD2 (5 bases). Germline loops: CDR1 SEHNR, CDR2 FQNEAQ (reference sequence). The CDR3 extends over 16 amino acids. In DNA, the CDR3 is TGTGCCAGCAGCTTATCAGGCTTCCCGAGGACCGGGGAGCAGTTTTTT. Translated, it gives CASSLSGFPRTGEQFF. The full variable domain, with the rest looked up from reference TRBV7-9 and TRBJ2-2, is DTGVSQNPRHKITKRGQNVTFRCDPISEHNRLYWYRQTLGQGPEFLTYFQNEAQLEKSRLLSDRFSAERPKGSFSTLEIQRTEQGDSAMYLCASSLSGFPRTGEQFFGEGSRLTVL.